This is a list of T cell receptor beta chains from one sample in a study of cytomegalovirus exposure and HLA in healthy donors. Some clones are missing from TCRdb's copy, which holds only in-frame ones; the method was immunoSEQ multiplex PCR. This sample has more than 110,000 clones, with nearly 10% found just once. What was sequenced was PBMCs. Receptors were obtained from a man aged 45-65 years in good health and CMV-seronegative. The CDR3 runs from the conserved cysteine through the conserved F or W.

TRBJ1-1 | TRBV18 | CASSPRVTEAFF
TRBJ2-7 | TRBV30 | CAWNPRGGPAPYEQYF
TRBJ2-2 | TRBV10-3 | CAISELGRGGELFF
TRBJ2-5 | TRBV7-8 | CASSPIPGGGRETQYF
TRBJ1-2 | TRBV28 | CASRGGTGVGYGYTF
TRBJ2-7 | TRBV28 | CASSPSSSGEVSYEQYF
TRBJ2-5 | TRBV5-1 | CASSWQGEEETQYF
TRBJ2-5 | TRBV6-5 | CASSYTVGRGGETQYF
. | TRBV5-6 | CASRNWQDKGRIYEQYF
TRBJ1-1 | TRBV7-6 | CASSLGPITEAFF
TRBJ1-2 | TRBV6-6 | CASRAGSYGYTF
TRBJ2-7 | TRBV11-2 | CASSQALAGNSYEQYF
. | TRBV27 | CASSRTGLLSYEQYF
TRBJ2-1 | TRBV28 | CASSFLQGGSYNEQFF
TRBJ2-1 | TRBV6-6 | CASSLPPDSSNEQFF
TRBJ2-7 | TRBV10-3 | CAISRDRYEQYF
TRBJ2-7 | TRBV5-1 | CASTRHVEQYF
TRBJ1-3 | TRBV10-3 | CATRGDRPVVNTIYF
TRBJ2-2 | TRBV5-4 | CASSHPRGVSTGELFF
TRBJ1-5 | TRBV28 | CASSLSIGTATQPQHF
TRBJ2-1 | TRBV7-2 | CASSLGSGAPNEQFF
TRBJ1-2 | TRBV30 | CAWSFMGQFYGYTF
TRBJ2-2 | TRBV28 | CASSSSSGRPNTGELFF
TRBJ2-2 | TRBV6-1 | CASSEVVGTRGSGELFF
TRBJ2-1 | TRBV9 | CASSSGQGWNEQFF
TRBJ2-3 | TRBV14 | CASSPRQRENRADTQYF
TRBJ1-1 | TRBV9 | CASGGLGDTEAFF
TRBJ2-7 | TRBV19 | CASNSMGDYEQYF
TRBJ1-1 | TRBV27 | CASSFRDRGFSEAFF
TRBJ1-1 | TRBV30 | CAWNRGSGTEAFF
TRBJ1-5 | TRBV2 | CASRDRVSNQPQHF
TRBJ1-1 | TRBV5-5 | CASSSGTGRGTEAFF
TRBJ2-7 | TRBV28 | CASRPQGTDEQYF
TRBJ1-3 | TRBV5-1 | CASRQGAGNTIYF
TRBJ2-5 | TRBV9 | CASSVFGQTSQETQYF
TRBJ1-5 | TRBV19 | CASSHTPVRAQHF
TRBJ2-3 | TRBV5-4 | CASSLASGGDTQYF
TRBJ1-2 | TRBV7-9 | CASSSTGGGYGYTF
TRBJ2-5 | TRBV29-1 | CSVEGTGQGAYEQYF
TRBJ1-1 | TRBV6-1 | CASTLGIGEESEAFF